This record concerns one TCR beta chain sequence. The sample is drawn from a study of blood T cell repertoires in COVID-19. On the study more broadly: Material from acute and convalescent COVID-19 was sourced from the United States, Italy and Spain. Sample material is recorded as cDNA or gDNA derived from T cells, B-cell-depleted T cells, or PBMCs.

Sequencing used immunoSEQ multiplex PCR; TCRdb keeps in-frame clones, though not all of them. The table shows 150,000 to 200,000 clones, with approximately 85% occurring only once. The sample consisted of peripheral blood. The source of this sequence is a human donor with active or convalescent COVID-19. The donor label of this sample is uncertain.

The CDR3 DNA reads TGTGCCAGCGAGGCCAGGGGAGAGACCCAGTACTTC. Its protein is CASEARGETQYF. V is TRBV2 and J is TRBJ2-5, with D tentatively TRBD1 (6 bases). The CDR3 length is 12 residues. V lost 8 bases to trimming and J lost 4 bases, with 11 bases between them. Germline V CDR1 and CDR2: SNHLY, FYNNEI. The full variable domain, in which reference TRBV2 and TRBJ2-5 provide the parts outside the CDR3, is EPEVTQTPSHQVTQMGQEVILRCVPISNHLYFYWYRQILGQKVEFLVSFYNNEISEKSEIFDDQFSVERPDGSNFTLKIRSTKLEDSAMYFCASEARGETQYFGPGTRLLVL.